A single sample is the source of the 9 T cell receptor beta chains below, sequenced in a study of vaccination effects on CD4 cells after COVID-19. TCRdb's copy holds only in-frame clones and misses some; the assay was immunoSEQ multiplex PCR. The table has around 25,000 clones, about four fifths seen once. ViraFEST used viral peptide pools to expand antigen-specific CD4+ T cells before sequencing. After more than 8 days in culture, the CD4+ T cells were isolated. Each participant was given two doses of one vaccine (BNT162b2 or mRNA-1273). Their specific antigens are unknown. The material was CD4+ T cells from PBMCs cultured with SARS-CoV-2 spike peptides, obtained after COVID-19 vaccination. The receptors here all came from a human donor who received a COVID-19 vaccine. Some clones in this sample may be carry-over from other donors' samples.

The V and J genes are TRBV18 and TRBJ2-6; D is undetermined. Germline lookup yields CDR1 KGHSH and CDR2 LQKENI. V was trimmed by 6 bases and J by 2 bases, leaving 5 bases between them. The CDR3 runs to 13 residues. The CDR3 sequence: CASSPPGANVLTF. Written as DNA, the CDR3 is TGTGCCAGCTCCCCCCCTGGGGCCAACGTCCTGACTTTC.

The rearrangement joins TRBV18 to TRBJ1-5; perhaps TRBD1 as D (5 bases). The V gene's germline CDR1 is KGHSH and CDR2 LQKENI. V lost 2 bases and J lost 0, with 8 bases in between. The CDR3 contains 15 residues. The DNA for the CDR3 is TGTGCCAGCTCACCATTTGGGGGTAGCAATCAGCCCCAGCATTTT. Translated, it gives CASSPFGGSNQPQHF.

The rearrangement joins TRBV6-6 to TRBJ2-3, with 8 bases identical to TRBD2. Trimming took 7 bases from V and 4 from J; bases not matched to a gene: 10. The CDR3 runs 15 residues. Germline V gene data show CDR1 as MNHNY and CDR2 as SVGAGI (reference sequence). The CDR3 DNA reads TGTGCCAGCACGGACCCGGGGGGGAGCGCAGATACGCAGTATTTT. Translating it yields CASTDPGGSADTQYF.

This sequence joins TRBV6-5 and TRBJ2-7; 7 nucleotides align to TRBD1. The junction had 8 bases not matched to a gene; V was cut back by 7 bases and J by 5 bases. The CDR3 runs 13 residues. CDR1 is MNHEY, CDR2 SVGAGI, per germline. CDR3 coding DNA: TGTGCCAGCAAGGGAAGGGGGCTAGACGAGCAGTACGTC. It specifies CASKGRGLDEQYV.

The chain combines TRBV7-3 with TRBJ2-5; D perhaps matches TRBD1 (6 bases). This CDR3 contains 15 residues. The ends were cut back, 5 bases at V and 5 bases at J, with 18 bases in the middle. CDR1 and CDR2 from the germline V gene are SGHTA and FQGTGA. The chain's CDR3 is CASSPMTGFEETQYF. CDR3 nucleotide sequence: TGTGCCAGCAGCCCCATGACAGGATTCGAGGAGACCCAGTACTTC.

The V gene is TRBV5-5, the J gene TRBJ2-5; 8 bases are shared with TRBD1. CDR3 length: 14 amino acids. Germline CDR1 reads SGHKS; CDR2 reads YYEKEE (reference sequence). J was trimmed by 2 bases and V by 3 bases; bases with no gene match: 3. CDR3 coding DNA: TGTGCCAGCAGCTCCACAGGGGGACAAGAGACCCAGTACTTC. Translated, it gives CASSSTGGQETQYF.

V and J are TRBV6-5 and TRBJ1-3; D is unclear. The CDR3 loop spans 14 amino acids. Per the germline V gene, CDR1 is MNHEY and CDR2 is SVGAGI. The ends were cut back, 7 bases at V and 2 bases at J, with 12 bases in the middle. CDR3 DNA: TGTGCCAGCACCCGAAGTAGCGCTGGAAACACCATATATTTT. This translates into CASTRSSAGNTIYF.

In DNA, the CDR3 is TGTGCCAGCAGTTCCGAGACAGGCTATAATTCACCCCTCCACTTT. Protein sequence: CASSSETGYNSPLHF. The V gene is TRBV6-5, the J gene TRBJ1-6, with D tentatively TRBD1 (6 bases). From germline, CDR1 is MNHEY and CDR2 SVGAGI. The CDR3 length is 15 residues. Trimming shortened V by 4 bases and J by 3 bases, and 10 bases separated the two germline ends.

The chain couples TRBV19 to TRBJ1-2; maybe TRBD1 (6 bases). The V gene's germline CDR1 is LNHDA and CDR2 SQIVND (reference sequence). This CDR3 is 14 amino acids long. Trimming took off 6 bases at V and 3 bases at J, with 14 bases between the two ends. The CDR3 protein is CASRVPGEDYGYTF. The CDR3, as DNA: TGTGCCAGTAGGGTCCCAGGGGAGGACTATGGCTACACCTTC.